This TCR beta chain derives from a study of blood T cell repertoires in COVID-19. Assay used: immunoSEQ multiplex PCR; TCRdb lists only in-frame clones, some missing. This sample has roughly 120,000 clones, with 75% to 90% found just once. This clone has just a few counts. Sequenced material: peripheral blood. This TCR derives from an older man with acute or convalescent COVID-19.

CDR3 loop: CACRFSGANVLTF. The CDR3 DNA reads TGTGCCTGCCGGTTTTCTGGGGCCAACGTCCTGACTTTC. This rearrangement joins TRBV28 to TRBJ2-6; D gene uncertain. CDR1 MDHEN and CDR2 SYDVKM come from the germline V gene. The germline V and J ends were trimmed by 11 bases and 1 base, with 9 bases remaining between them. This CDR3 contains 13 residues.